This entry is about one T cell receptor beta chain. Each patient went into thyroid surgery without having received any treatment. The sample comes from a study of metastatic and nonmetastatic thyroid tumors. At the level of the study: Blood and tumor or nodule tissue repertoires from malignant and benign thyroid patients were compared.

TCRdb re-called the PCR reads through MiXCR. The sample records about 25,000 clones, approximately 19% being singletons. The V and J ends lost 6 bases and 3 bases, in that order; junction bases with no gene match: 8. The CDR3 has 14 residues. Germline values: CDR1 LGHNA, CDR2 YNFKEQ. Sequenced sample: blood. This chain connects TRBV4-2 to TRBJ2-7, with 7 bases aligning to TRBD2. The clonotype originates from a male donor with papillary thyroid cancer or a benign thyroid nodule (not recorded which). Some clones in this sample may be carry-over from other donors' samples. The CDR3 region is CASRRSGNFYEQYF. As DNA, the CDR3 is TGTGCCAGCAGACGCAGCGGGAACTTCTACGAGCAGTACTTC.